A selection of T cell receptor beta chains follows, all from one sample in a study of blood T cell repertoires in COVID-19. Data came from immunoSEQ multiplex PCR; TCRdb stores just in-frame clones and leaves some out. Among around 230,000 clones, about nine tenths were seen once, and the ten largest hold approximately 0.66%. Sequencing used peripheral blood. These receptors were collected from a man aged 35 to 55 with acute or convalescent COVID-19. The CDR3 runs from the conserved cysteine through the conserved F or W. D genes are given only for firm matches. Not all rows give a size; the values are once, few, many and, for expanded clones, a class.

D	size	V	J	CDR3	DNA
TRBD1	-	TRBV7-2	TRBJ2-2	CASSEGAAYTGELFF	TGTGCCAGCAGCGAGGGGGCAGCTTACACCGGGGAGCTGTTTTTT
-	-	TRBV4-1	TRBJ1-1	CASSQDRPGMGTEAFF	TGCGCCAGCAGCCAAGATCGCCCGGGAATGGGGACTGAAGCTTTCTTT
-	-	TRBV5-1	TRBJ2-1	CASSIGQNNEQFF	TGCGCCAGCAGCATCGGACAAAACAATGAGCAGTTCTTC
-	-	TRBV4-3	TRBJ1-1	CASSPTTGSLNTEAFF	TGCGCCAGCAGCCCAACAACAGGGTCTCTAAACACTGAAGCTTTCTTT
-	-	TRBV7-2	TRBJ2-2	CASSPIVYGELFF	TGTGCCAGCAGCCCCATAGTATACGGGGAGCTGTTTTTT
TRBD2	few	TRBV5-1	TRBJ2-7	CASSFSAGGLYEQYF	TGCGCCAGCAGCTTCTCGGCGGGGGGTCTATACGAGCAGTACTTC
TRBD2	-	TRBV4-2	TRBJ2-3	CASSQVSGGPTDTQYF	TGTGCCAGCAGCCAAGTGTCGGGGGGGCCCACAGATACGCAGTATTTT
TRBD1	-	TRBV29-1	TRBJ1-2	CSVARQGDSYGYTF	TGCAGCGTTGCCCGACAGGGGGATAGTTATGGCTACACCTTC
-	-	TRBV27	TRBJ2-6	CASRTVWSGANVLTF	TGTGCCAGCAGAACAGTGTGGTCTGGGGCCAACGTCCTGACTTTC
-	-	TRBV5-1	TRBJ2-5	CASSPQGRETQYF	TGCGCCAGCAGTCCACAGGGTAGGGAGACCCAGTACTTC
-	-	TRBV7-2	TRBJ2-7	CASSPPRGGPYEQYF	TGTGCCAGCAGCCCCCCGAGGGGGGGGCCCTACGAGCAGTACTTC
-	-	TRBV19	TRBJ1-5	CASSARVSPQHF	TGTGCCAGTAGCGCGAGGGTTTCGCCCCAGCATTTT
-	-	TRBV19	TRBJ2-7	CASSATGHEQYF	TGTGCCAGTAGTGCCACAGGACACGAGCAGTACTTC
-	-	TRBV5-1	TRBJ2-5	CASSLHSSQETQYF	TGCGCCAGCAGCTTACACAGCAGCCAAGAGACCCAGTACTTC
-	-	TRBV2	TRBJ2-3	CASILTDTQYF	TGTGCCAGCATCCTCACAGATACGCAGTATTTT
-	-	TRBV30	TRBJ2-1	CAWSAGGGEQFF	TGTGCCTGGAGTGCCGGGGGTGGCGAGCAGTTCTTC
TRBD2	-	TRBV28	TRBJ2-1	CASSPRTSGSSYNEQFF	TGTGCCAGCAGTCCCAGGACTAGCGGGAGCTCCTACAATGAGCAGTTCTTC
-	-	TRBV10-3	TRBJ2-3	CAISRPTTDTQYF	TGTGCCATCAGCCGACCGACTACAGATACGCAGTATTTT
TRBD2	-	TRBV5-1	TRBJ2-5	CASSPGTSRETQYF	TGCGCCAGCAGCCCCGGGACTAGTAGGGAGACCCAGTACTTC
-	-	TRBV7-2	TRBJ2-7	CASSWPGRGVYEQYF	TGTGCCAGCAGCTGGCCGGGGAGGGGGGTATACGAGCAGTACTTC
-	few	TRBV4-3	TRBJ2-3	CASSQDRGSTQYF	TGCGCCAGCAGCCAAGATAGGGGGAGCACGCAGTATTTT
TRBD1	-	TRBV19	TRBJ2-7	CASRPPGQGSDEQYF	TGTGCCAGTAGACCCCCGGGACAGGGGAGCGACGAGCAGTACTTC
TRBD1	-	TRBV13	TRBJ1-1	CASSAGTGRTEAFF	TGTGCCAGCAGCGCCGGGACAGGGAGGACTGAAGCTTTCTTT
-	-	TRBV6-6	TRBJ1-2	CASSPSRGGYTF	TGTGCCAGCAGTCCTAGCAGGGGTGGCTACACCTTC
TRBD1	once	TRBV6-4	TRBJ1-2	CASSETGGTNYGYTF	TGTGCCAGCAGTGAAACAGGGGGCACGAACTATGGCTACACCTTC
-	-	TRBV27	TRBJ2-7	CASSSQYEQYF	TGTGCCAGCAGTTCCCAATACGAGCAGTACTTC
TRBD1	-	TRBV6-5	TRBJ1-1	CASSLDRANTEAFF	TGTGCCAGCAGTTTGGACAGGGCGAACACTGAAGCTTTCTTT
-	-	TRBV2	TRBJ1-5	CASSAEQGNQPQHF	TGTGCCAGCAGTGCGGAACAGGGCAATCAGCCCCAGCATTTT
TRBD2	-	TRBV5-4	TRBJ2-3	CASSFSGGGADTQYF	TGTGCCAGCAGTTTTAGCGGGGGGGGCGCAGATACGCAGTATTTT
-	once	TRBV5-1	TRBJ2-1	CASSLGQASYNEQFF	TGCGCCAGCAGCTTGGGACAGGCCTCCTACAATGAGCAGTTCTTC
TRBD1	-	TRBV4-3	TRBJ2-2	CASSQGHLTGETGELFF	TGCGCCAGCAGCCAAGGGCACTTAACAGGGGAAACCGGGGAGCTGTTTTTT
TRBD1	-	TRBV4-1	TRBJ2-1	CASSHPSGQGTDNEQFF	TGCGCCAGCAGCCACCCCTCGGGACAGGGTACAGACAATGAGCAGTTCTTC
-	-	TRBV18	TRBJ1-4	CASSPLMEGSNEKLFF	TGTGCCAGCTCACCACTCATGGAGGGGAGTAATGAAAAACTGTTTTTT
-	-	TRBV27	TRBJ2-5	CASSLSRGRLPRGETQYF	TGTGCCAGCAGTTTATCCCGGGGGAGGCTCCCTCGGGGAGAGACCCAGTACTTC
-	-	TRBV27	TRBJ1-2	CASSYSQGRGYTF	TGTGCCAGCAGCTACTCACAGGGACGGGGCTACACCTTC
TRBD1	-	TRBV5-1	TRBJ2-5	CASSLAETGGLETQYF	TGCGCCAGCAGCTTGGCGGAGACAGGGGGTCTAGAGACCCAGTACTTC
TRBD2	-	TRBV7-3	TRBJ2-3	CASSSRLAGVKDTQYF	TGTGCCAGCAGCTCCCGACTAGCGGGAGTTAAAGATACGCAGTATTTT
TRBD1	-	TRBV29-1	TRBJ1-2	CSVEDPRPGTGSFNYGYTF	TGCAGCGTTGAAGACCCCCGACCCGGGACAGGGTCTTTCAACTATGGCTACACCTTC
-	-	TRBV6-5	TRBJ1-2	CASTPTGTYGYTF	TGTGCCAGCACCCCAACAGGAACCTATGGCTACACCTTC
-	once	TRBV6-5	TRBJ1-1	CASRPGLMNTEAFF	TGTGCCAGCAGGCCGGGACTTATGAACACTGAAGCTTTCTTT
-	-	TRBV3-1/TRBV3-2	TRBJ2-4	CASSQDSQGRAKNIQYF	TGTGCCAGCAGCCAAGATTCACAGGGGAGGGCCAAAAACATTCAGTACTTC
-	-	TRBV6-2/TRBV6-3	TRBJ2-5	CASSRAQETQYF	TGTGCCAGCAGCCGGGCACAAGAGACCCAGTACTTC
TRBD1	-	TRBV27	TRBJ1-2	CASSPLTGTHGYTF	TGTGCCAGCAGTCCCCTGACAGGGACCCATGGCTACACCTTC
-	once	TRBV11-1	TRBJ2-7	CASSLETGAYEQYF	TGTGCCAGCAGCTTAGAGACAGGTGCCTACGAGCAGTACTTC
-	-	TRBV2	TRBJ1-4	CASSEARQANEKLFF	TGTGCCAGCAGTGAAGCGCGTCAGGCTAATGAAAAACTGTTTTTT
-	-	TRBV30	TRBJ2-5	CAWSGKDRIEETQYF	TGTGCCTGGAGTGGGAAAGACAGGATTGAGGAGACCCAGTACTTC